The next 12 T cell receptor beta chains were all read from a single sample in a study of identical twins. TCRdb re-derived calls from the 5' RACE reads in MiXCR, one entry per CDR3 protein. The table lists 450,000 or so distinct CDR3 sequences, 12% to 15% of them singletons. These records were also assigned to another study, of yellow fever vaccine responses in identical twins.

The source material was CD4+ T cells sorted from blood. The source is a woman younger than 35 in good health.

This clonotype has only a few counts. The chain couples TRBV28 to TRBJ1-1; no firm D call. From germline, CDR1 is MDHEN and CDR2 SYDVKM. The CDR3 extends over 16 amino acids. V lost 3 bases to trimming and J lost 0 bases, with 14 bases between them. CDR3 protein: CASSFSDGLMNTEAFF. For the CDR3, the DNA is TGTGCCAGCAGTTTTTCGGACGGACTCATGAACACTGAAGCTTTCTTT.

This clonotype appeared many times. The CDR3 DNA is TGTGCCAGCAGCTTCCTCGGGTACAATGAGCAGTTCTTC. Encoded protein: CASSFLGYNEQFF. The chain has TRBV7-9 and TRBJ2-1; D remains unclear. V gave up 3 bases and J gave up 4 bases, with 7 bases separating them. Germline CDR1 reads SEHNR; CDR2 reads FQNEAQ (reference sequence). This CDR3 has 13 residues.

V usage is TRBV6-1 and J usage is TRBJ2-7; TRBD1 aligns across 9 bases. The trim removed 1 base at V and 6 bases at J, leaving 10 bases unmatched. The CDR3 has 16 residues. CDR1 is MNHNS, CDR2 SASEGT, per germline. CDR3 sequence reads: CASSEGSGQGRREQYF. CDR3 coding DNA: TGTGCCAGCAGTGAAGGTTCGGGACAGGGCCGACGCGAGCAGTACTTC.

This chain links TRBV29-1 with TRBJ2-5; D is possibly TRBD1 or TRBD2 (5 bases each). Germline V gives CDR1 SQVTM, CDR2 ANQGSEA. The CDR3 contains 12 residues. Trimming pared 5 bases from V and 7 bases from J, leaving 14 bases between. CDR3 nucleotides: TGCAGCGTTAGCCGGGACGCGCGGACCCAGTACTTC. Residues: CSVSRDARTQYF.

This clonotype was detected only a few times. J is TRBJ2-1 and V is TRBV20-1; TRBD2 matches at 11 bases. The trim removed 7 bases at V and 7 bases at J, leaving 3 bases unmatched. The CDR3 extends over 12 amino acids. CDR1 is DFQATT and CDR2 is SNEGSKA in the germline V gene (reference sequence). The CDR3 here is CSDIAGGNEQFF. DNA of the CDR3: TGCAGTGATATAGCGGGAGGGAATGAGCAGTTCTTC.

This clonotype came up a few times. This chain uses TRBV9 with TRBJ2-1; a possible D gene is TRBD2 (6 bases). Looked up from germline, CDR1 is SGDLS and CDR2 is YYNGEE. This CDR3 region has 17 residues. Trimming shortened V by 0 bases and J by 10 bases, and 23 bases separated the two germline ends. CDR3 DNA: TGTGCCAGCAGCGTAGACGGGGGTGAGGGCCTACTTCGGGAGCAGTTCTTC. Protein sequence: CASSVDGGEGLLREQFF.

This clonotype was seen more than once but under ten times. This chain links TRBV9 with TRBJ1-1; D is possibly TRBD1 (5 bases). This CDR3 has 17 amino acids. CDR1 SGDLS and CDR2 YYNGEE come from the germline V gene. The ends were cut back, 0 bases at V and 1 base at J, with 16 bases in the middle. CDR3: CASSVGIREGRNTEAFF. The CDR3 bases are TGTGCCAGCAGCGTAGGGATTAGGGAGGGGAGGAACACTGAAGCTTTCTTT.

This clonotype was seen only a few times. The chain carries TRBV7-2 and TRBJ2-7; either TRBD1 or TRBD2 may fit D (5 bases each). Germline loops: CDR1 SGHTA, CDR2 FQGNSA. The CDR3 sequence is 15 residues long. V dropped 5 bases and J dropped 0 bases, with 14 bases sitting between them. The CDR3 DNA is TGTGCCAGCAGCCAAGGACGGGGCAACTCCTACGAGCAGTACTTC. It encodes CASSQGRGNSYEQYF.

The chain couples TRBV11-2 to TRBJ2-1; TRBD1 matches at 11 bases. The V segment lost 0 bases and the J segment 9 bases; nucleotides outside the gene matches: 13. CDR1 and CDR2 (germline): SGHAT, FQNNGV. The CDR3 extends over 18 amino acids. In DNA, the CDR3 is TGTGCCAGCAGCTTAGATCGGCGTAGAGGGACAGGGGGGGTTGAGCAGTTCTTC. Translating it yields CASSLDRRRGTGGVEQFF.

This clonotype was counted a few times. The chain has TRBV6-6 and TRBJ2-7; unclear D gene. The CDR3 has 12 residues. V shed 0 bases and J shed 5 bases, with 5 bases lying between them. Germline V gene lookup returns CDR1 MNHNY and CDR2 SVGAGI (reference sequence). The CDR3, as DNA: TGTGCCAGCAGTTACTCCGCCGACGAGCAGTACTTC. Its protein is CASSYSADEQYF.

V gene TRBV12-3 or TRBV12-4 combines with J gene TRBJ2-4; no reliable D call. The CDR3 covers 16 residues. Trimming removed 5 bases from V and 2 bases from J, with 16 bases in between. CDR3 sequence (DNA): TGTGCCAGCAGTCGACCATTGGTGGGAACCAAAAACATTCAGTACTTC. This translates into CASSRPLVGTKNIQYF.

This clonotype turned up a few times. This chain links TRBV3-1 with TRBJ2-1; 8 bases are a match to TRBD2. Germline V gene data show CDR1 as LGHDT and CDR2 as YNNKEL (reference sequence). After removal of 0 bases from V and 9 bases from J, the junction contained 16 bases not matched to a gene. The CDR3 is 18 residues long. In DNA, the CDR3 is TGTGCCAGCAGCCAAGATCGGATTAGCGGGGTCCGAGGGGGTGAGCAGTTCTTC. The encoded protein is CASSQDRISGVRGGEQFF.